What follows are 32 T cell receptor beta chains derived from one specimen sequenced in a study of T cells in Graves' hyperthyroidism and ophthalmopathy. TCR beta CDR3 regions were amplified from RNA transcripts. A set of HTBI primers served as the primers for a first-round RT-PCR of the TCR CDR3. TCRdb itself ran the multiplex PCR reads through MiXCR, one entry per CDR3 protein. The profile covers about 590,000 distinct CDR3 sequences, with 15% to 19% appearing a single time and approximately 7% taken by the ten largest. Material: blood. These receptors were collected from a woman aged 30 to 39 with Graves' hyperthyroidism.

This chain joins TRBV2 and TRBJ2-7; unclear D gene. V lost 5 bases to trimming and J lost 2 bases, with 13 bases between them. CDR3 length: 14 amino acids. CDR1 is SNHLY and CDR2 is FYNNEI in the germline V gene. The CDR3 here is CASSFTSFPYEQYF. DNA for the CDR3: TGTGCCAGCAGTTTTACGAGTTTCCCCTACGAGCAGTACTTC.

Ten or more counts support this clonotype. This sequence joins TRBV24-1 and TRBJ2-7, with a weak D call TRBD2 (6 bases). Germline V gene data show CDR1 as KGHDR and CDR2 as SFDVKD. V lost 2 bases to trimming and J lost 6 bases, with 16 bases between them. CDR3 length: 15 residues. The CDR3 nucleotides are TGTGCCACCAGTGATTCGGACGTATTCGGGGGCGAGCAGTACTTC. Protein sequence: CATSDSDVFGGEQYF.

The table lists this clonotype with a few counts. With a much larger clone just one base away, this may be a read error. The CDR3 bases are TGCACCAGCAGCGCCTCCCTAGTGCTCATTGAGCAGTTCTTC. Its protein product is CTSSASLVLIEQFF. The chain has TRBV5-1 and TRBJ2-1, with D hard to call. Germline CDR1 is SGHRS and CDR2 is YFSETQ. The CDR3 is 14 residues long.

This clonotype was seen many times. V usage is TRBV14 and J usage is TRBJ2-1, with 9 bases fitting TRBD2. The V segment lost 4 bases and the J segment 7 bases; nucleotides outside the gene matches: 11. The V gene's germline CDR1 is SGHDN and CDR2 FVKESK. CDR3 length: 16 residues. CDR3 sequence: CASSRRLAEKGNEQFF. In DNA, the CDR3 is TGTGCCAGCAGCCGACGACTAGCGGAGAAGGGGAATGAGCAGTTCTTC.

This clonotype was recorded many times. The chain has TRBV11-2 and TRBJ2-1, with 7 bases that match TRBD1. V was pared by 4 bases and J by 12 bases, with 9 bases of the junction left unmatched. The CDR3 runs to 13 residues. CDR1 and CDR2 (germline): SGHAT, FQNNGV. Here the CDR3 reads CASSWLQGVGQFF. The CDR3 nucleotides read TGTGCCAGCAGCTGGCTCCAGGGGGTCGGGCAGTTCTTC.

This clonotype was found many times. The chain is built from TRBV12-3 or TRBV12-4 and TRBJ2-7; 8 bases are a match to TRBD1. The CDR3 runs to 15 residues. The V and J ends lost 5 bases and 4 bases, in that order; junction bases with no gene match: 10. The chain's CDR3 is CASSPRTGQGYEQYF. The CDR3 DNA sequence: TGTGCCAGCAGTCCAAGGACAGGGCAGGGGTACGAGCAGTACTTC.

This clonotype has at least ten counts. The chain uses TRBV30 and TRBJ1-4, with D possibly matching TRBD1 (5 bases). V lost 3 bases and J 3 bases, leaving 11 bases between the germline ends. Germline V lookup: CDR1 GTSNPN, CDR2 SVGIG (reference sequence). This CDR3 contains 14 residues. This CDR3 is CAWRPTAANEKLFF. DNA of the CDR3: TGTGCCTGGAGACCGACAGCTGCTAATGAAAAACTGTTTTTT.

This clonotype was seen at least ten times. CDR3 coding DNA: TGTGCCAGCAACCGGGCTACTGAGACCCAGTACTTC. Translated: CASNRATETQYF. This rearrangement joins TRBV7-8 to TRBJ2-5; D not certain. Germline loops: CDR1 SGHVS, CDR2 FQNEAQ. Trimming pared 7 bases from V and 5 bases from J, leaving 11 bases between. The CDR3 runs to 12 residues. The complete variable domain, with remaining parts taken from reference TRBV7-8 and TRBJ2-5, reads GAGVSQSPRYKVAKRGQDVALRCDPISGHVSLFWYQQALGQGPEFLTYFQNEAQLDKSGLPSDRFFAERPEGSVSTLKIQRTQQEDSAVYLCASNRATETQYFGPGTRLLVL.

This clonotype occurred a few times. CDR3 DNA sequence: TGTGCCAGCAGTTTATCACTAGCGGGGATCAATGAGCAGTTCTTC. It translates to CASSLSLAGINEQFF. The V call is TRBV28, the J call TRBJ2-1; 10 bases fit TRBD2. V shed 1 base and J 6 bases; nucleotides not matched to a gene: 3. This CDR3 has 15 residues. CDR1 and CDR2 (germline): MDHEN, SYDVKM. The whole variable domain, filled in from reference TRBV28 and TRBJ2-1, reads DVKVTQSSRYLVKRTGEKVFLECVQDMDHENMFWYRQDPGLGLRLIYFSYDVKMKEKGDIPEGYSVSREKKERFSLILESASTNQTSMYLCASSLSLAGINEQFFGPGTRLTVL.

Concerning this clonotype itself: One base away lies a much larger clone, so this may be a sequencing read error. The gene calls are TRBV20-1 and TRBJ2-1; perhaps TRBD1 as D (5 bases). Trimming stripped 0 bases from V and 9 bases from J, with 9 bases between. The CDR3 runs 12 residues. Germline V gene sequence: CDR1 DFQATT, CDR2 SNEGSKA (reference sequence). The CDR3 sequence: CSARDRVSEQFF. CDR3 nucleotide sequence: TGCAGTGCTAGAGACAGGGTCAGTGAGCAGTTCTTC.

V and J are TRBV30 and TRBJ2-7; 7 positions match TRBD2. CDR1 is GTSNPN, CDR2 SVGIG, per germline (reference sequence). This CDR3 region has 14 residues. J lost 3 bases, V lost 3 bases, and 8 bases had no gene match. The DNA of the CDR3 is TGTGCCTGGAGGGAGGCGGGAGCCCGCTACGAGCAGTACTTC. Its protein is CAWREAGARYEQYF.

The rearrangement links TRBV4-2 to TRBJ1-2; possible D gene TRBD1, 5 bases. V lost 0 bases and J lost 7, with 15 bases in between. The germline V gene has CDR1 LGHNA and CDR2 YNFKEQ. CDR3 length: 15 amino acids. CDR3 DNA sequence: TGTGCCAGCAGCCAAGAAGGGCCGGGGCCGGGTGGCTACACCTTC. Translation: CASSQEGPGPGGYTF.

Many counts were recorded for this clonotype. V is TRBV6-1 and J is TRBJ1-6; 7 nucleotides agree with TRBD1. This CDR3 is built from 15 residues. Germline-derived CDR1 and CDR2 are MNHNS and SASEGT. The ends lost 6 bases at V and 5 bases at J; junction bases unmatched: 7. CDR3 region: CASSFGQVNNSPLHF. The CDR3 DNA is TGTGCCAGCAGCTTTGGACAGGTCAATAATTCACCCCTCCACTTT.

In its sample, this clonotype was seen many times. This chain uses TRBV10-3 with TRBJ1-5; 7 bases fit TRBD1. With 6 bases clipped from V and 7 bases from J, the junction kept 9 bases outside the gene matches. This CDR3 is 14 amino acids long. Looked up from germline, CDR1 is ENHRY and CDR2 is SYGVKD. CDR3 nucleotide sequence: TGTGCCATCAGAGGACAGGACCCAGAACAGCCCCAGCATTTT. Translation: CAIRGQDPEQPQHF.

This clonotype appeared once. This CDR3 is CASSPLGVSYEQYF. CDR3 DNA sequence: TGTGCCAGTAGTCCCCTGGGGGTGTCCTACGAGCAGTACTTC. This chain uses TRBV19 with TRBJ2-7; either TRBD1 or TRBD2 may fit D (5 bases each). Germline assignment: CDR1 LNHDA and CDR2 SQIVND (reference sequence). Trimming cost V 5 bases and J 1 base, with 12 bases left between them. The CDR3 is made up of 14 amino acids.

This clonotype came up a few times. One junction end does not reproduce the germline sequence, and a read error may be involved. The CDR3 protein is CACSLNTQYF. CDR3 nucleotides: TGTGCCTGCAGCTTAAATACGCAGTATTTT. V and J are TRBV12-3 or TRBV12-4 and TRBJ2-3; D is uncertain. The CDR3 has 10 amino acids.

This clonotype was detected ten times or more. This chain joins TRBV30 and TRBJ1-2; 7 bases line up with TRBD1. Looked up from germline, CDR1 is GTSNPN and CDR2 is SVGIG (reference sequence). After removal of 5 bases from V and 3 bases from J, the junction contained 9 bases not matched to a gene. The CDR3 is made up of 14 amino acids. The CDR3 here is CAWEYHRGYYGYTF. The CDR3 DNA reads TGTGCCTGGGAGTACCACAGGGGATACTATGGCTACACCTTC.

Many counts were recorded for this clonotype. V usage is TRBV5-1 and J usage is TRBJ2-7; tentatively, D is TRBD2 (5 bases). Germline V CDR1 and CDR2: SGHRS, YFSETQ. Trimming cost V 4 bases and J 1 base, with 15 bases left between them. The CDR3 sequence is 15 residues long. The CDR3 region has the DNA TGCGCCAGCAGCGCCTCGCCGGGATATTCCTACGAGCAGTACTTC. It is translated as CASSASPGYSYEQYF.

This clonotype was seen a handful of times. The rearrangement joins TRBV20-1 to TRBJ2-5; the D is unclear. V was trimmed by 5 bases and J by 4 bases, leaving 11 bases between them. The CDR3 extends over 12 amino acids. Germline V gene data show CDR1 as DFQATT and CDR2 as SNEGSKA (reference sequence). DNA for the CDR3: TGCAGTGCTGCCGGCGTACGAGAGACCCAGTACTTC. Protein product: CSAAGVRETQYF.

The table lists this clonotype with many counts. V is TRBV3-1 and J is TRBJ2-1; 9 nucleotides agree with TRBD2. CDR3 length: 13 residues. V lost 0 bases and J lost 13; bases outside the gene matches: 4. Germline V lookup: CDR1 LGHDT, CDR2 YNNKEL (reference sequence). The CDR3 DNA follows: TGTGCCAGCAGCCAAGAGGGTAGCGGGAGTCAGTTCTTC. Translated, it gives CASSQEGSGSQFF.

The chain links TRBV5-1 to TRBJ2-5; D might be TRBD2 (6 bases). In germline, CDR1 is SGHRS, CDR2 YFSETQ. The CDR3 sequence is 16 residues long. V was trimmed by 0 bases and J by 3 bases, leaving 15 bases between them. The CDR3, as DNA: TGCGCCAGCAGCTTGGAGGAGGGCCGTTTCGAAGAGACCCAGTACTTC. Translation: CASSLEEGRFEETQYF.

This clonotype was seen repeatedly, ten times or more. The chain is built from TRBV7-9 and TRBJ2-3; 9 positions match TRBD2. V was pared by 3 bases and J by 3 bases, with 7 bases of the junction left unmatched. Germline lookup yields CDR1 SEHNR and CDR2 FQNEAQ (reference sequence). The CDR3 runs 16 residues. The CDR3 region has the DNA TGTGCCAGCAGCTTGGCCGGGACTAGCACTACAGATACGCAGTATTTT. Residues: CASSLAGTSTTDTQYF.

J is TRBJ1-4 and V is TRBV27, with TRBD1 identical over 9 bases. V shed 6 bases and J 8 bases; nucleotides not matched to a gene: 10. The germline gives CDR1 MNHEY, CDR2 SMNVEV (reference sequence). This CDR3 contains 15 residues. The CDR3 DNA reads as TGTGCCAGCAGACCTCGGGGGACAGGGCGCGAAAAACTGTTTTTT. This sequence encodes CASRPRGTGREKLFF.

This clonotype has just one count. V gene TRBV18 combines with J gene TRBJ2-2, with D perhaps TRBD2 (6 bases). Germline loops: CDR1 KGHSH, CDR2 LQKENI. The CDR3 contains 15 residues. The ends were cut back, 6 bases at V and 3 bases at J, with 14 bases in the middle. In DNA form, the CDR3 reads TGTGCCAGCTCCGGAGGTAGCGGCGACACCGGGGAGCTGTTTTTT. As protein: CASSGGSGDTGELFF.

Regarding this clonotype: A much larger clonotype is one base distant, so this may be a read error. CDR3 sequence reads: CASSPSRGPTGTGELSF. As DNA, the CDR3 is TGTGCCAGCAGTCCTTCGCGGGGGCCCACGGGCACCGGGGAGCTGTCTTTT. The rearrangement uses TRBV12-3 or TRBV12-4 and TRBJ2-2; D is possibly TRBD2 (7 bases). CDR3 length equals 17 residues.

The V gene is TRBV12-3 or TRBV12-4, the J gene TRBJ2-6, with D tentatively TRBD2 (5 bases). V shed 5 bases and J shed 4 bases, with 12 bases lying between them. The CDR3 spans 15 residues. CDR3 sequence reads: CASSPPSGGANVLTF. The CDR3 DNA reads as TGTGCCAGCAGTCCCCCTTCGGGAGGGGCCAACGTCCTGACTTTC.

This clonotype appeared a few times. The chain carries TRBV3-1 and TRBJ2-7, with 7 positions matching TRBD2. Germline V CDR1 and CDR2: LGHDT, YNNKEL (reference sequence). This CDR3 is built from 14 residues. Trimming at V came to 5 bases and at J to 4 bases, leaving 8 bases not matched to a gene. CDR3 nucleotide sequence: TGTGCCAGCAGCTCACGACTAGCCCCGTACGAGCAGTACTTC. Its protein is CASSSRLAPYEQYF.

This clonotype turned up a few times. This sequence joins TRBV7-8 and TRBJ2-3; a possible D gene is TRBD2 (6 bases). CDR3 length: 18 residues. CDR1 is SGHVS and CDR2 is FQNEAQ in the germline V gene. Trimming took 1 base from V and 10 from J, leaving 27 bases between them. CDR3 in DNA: TGTGCCAGCAGCTTAGGCCGCGGGGTTCCTCGTATCGTCGGAGCGCAGTATTTT. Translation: CASSLGRGVPRIVGAQYF. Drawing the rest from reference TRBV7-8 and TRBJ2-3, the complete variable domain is GAGVSQSPRYKVAKRGQDVALRCDPISGHVSLFWYQQALGQGPEFLTYFQNEAQLDKSGLPSDRFFAERPEGSVSTLKIQRTQQEDSAVYLCASSLGRGVPRIVGAQYFGPGTRLTVL.

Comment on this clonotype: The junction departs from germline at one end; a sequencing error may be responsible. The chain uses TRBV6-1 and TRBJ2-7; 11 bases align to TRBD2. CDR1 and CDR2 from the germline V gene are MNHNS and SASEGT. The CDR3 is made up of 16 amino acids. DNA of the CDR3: TGTGCCGGCAGTGAAGCTGTAGCGGGAGGGACCTACGAGCAGTACTTC. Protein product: CAGSEAVAGGTYEQYF.

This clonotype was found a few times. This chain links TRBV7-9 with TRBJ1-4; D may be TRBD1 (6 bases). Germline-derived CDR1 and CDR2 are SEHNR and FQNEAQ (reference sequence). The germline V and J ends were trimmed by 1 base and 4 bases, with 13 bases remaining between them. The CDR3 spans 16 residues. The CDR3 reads CASSLDKDRYNEKLFF. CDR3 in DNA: TGTGCCAGCAGCTTAGATAAGGACAGATATAATGAAAAACTGTTTTTT.

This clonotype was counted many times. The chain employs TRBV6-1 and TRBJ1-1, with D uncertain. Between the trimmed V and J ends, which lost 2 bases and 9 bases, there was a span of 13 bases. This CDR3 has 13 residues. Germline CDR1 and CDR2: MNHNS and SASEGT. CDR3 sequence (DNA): TGTGCCAGCAGTGAAAGTCTCCAATGGCAAGCTTTCTTT. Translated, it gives CASSESLQWQAFF.

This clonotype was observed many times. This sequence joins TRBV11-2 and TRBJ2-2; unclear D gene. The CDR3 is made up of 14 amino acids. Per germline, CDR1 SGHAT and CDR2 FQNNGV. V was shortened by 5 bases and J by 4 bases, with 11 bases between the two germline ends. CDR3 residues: CASSPEFSTGELFF. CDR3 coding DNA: TGTGCCAGCAGCCCAGAGTTTAGCACCGGGGAGCTGTTTTTT.